The sequence of this TCR beta chain was determined in a study of OX40 agonist ivuxolimab in advanced cancers. Study-wide background: In this trial design, patients received ivuxolimab intravenously at 0.01 to 10 mg/kg every 2 weeks.

This table comes from immunoSEQ multiplex PCR, and its TCRdb copy is limited to in-frame clones, with some not included. Of some 35,000 clones detected, around four fifths appear once; the ten largest clones hold approximately 22%. The germline gives CDR1 MNHEY, CDR2 SVGAGI. V dropped 0 bases and J dropped 4; count of bases not matched to a gene: 3. The CDR3 is 15 residues long. This rearrangement joins TRBV6-5 to TRBJ2-7; 10 bases are shared with TRBD1. This TCR derives from an adult with an advanced solid tumor such as melanoma, head and neck, liver or kidney cancer. The sample here was CD4+ or CD8+ T cells sorted from blood, taken in a trial of the OX40 agonist ivuxolimab. CDR3 in amino acids: CASSYSRTGGYEQYF. Written as DNA, the CDR3 is TGTGCCAGCAGTTACTCCCGGACAGGGGGGTACGAGCAGTACTTC.